This T cell receptor (beta chain) was obtained from a study of T cells expressing NK-cell markers. Germline loops: CDR1 SGHRS, CDR2 YFSETQ. The CDR3 covers 17 residues. TCRdb re-called the 5' RACE reads and shows each CDR3 protein once, DNA omitted. The table lists roughly 390,000 distinct CDR3 sequences, with around 5% in the top ten. Worth noting for this clonotype: Its antigen remains unknown.

Study-level findings and limits: HCMV specificity of the expanded NKG2C+ T cell clones was not established.

The specimen was blood T cells: a sorted CD56 or NKG2C T cell subset, CD4+ or CD8+ T cells, or bulk PBMC T cells (not recorded which). This receptor was taken from a man aged 18-75 years in good health. The chain couples TRBV5-1 to TRBJ2-3; TCRdb calls TRBD2, which cannot be checked without DNA. Here the CDR3 reads CASSFGRGPTPTDTQYF.